These T cell receptor beta chains were read from a single sample in a study of cytomegalovirus exposure and HLA in healthy donors. Measured with immunoSEQ multiplex PCR; TCRdb has only the in-frame clones, and not every one. The table has under 200,000 clones, more than 9.5% seen once. Sequenced sample: PBMCs. These receptors were obtained from a middle-aged man in good health and CMV-seropositive. CDR3s include the opening cysteine and the closing phenylalanine or tryptophan. Fields, in order: clone size, J gene, CDR3 length, D gene, V gene, CDR3 protein, CDR3 DNA. The D gene is left open where the match is weak. Only part of the rows carry a size: once, few, many, or a class if the clone is expanded.

abundance: few
j_gene: TRBJ2-7
len: 15
d_gene: .
v_gene: TRBV11-2
CDR3aa: CASSYTPGLPYEQYF
CDR3nt: TGTGCCAGCAGCTACACTCCGGGACTTCCCTACGAGCAGTACTTC

abundance: .
j_gene: TRBJ1-1
len: 13
d_gene: .
v_gene: TRBV7-3
CDR3aa: CASSLNKNTEAFF
CDR3nt: TGTGCCAGCAGCCTCAACAAGAACACTGAAGCTTTCTTT

abundance: few
j_gene: TRBJ1-5
len: 13
d_gene: .
v_gene: TRBV30
CDR3aa: CAWSGTGYQPQHF
CDR3nt: TGTGCCTGGAGTGGCACAGGGTATCAGCCCCAGCATTTT

abundance: few
j_gene: TRBJ2-3
len: 12
d_gene: .
v_gene: TRBV5-6
CDR3aa: CASSFERDTQYF
CDR3nt: TGTGCCAGCAGCTTTGAGAGAGATACGCAGTATTTT

abundance: .
j_gene: TRBJ1-6
len: 13
d_gene: .
v_gene: TRBV7-3
CDR3aa: CASSPTGGSPLHF
CDR3nt: TGTGCCAGCAGCCCAACGGGGGGATCACCCCTCCACTTT

abundance: .
j_gene: TRBJ2-7
len: 18
d_gene: TRBD1
v_gene: TRBV18
CDR3aa: CASSPGITGTGLTYEQYF
CDR3nt: TGTGCCAGCTCACCAGGCATTACCGGGACAGGTTTGACCTACGAGCAGTACTTC

abundance: .
j_gene: TRBJ2-2
len: 16
d_gene: TRBD2
v_gene: TRBV9
CDR3aa: CASSSVIAGLGGELFF
CDR3nt: TGTGCCAGCAGCAGTGTTATAGCGGGGCTAGGCGGGGAGCTGTTTTTT

abundance: .
j_gene: TRBJ2-5
len: 15
d_gene: .
v_gene: TRBV4-2
CDR3aa: CASSQEGLEGETQYF
CDR3nt: TGTGCCAGCAGCCAAGAGGGCCTGGAGGGGGAGACCCAGTACTTC

abundance: .
j_gene: TRBJ2-5
len: 17
d_gene: TRBD2
v_gene: TRBV5-4
CDR3aa: CASSSGGLAKAGETQYF
CDR3nt: TGTGCCAGCAGCTCGGGAGGACTAGCAAAAGCTGGGGAGACCCAGTACTTC

abundance: few
j_gene: TRBJ1-1
len: 12
d_gene: .
v_gene: TRBV14
CDR3aa: CASSQGGTEAFF
CDR3nt: TGTGCCAGCAGCCAGGGGGGCACTGAAGCTTTCTTT

abundance: few
j_gene: TRBJ1-6
len: 15
d_gene: .
v_gene: TRBV2
CDR3aa: CASSEGGGWNSPLHF
CDR3nt: TGTGCCAGCAGTGAGGGGGGAGGATGGAATTCACCCCTCCACTTT

abundance: once
j_gene: TRBJ2-5
len: 12
d_gene: TRBD2
v_gene: TRBV2
CDR3aa: CASSGTSGDQYF
CDR3nt: TGTGCCAGCAGCGGGACTAGCGGGGATCAGTACTTC

abundance: .
j_gene: TRBJ2-1
len: 15
d_gene: TRBD1
v_gene: TRBV19
CDR3aa: CASSIVQGPNNEQFF
CDR3nt: TGTGCCAGTAGTATAGTACAGGGGCCCAACAATGAGCAGTTCTTC

abundance: .
j_gene: TRBJ2-3
len: 11
d_gene: .
v_gene: TRBV6-6
CDR3aa: CASSTRDTQYF
CDR3nt: TGTGCCAGCAGTACCAGGGATACGCAGTATTTT

abundance: .
j_gene: TRBJ2-1
len: 15
d_gene: .
v_gene: TRBV13
CDR3aa: CASSLGWSSYNEQFF
CDR3nt: TGTGCCAGCAGCTTAGGGTGGAGCTCCTACAATGAGCAGTTCTTC

abundance: few
j_gene: TRBJ2-5
len: 14
d_gene: TRBD1
v_gene: TRBV29-1
CDR3aa: CSVEFGTGRETQYF
CDR3nt: TGCAGCGTTGAATTCGGGACAGGGCGAGAGACCCAGTACTTC

abundance: few
j_gene: TRBJ2-2
len: 15
d_gene: TRBD1
v_gene: TRBV5-1
CDR3aa: CASSSPGTGFGELFF
CDR3nt: TGCGCCAGCAGCTCCCCCGGGACAGGGTTCGGGGAGCTGTTTTTT

abundance: .
j_gene: TRBJ1-1
len: 13
d_gene: TRBD1
v_gene: TRBV2
CDR3aa: CASSRDRGTEAFF
CDR3nt: TGTGCCAGCTCCCGGGACAGGGGAACTGAAGCTTTCTTT

abundance: few
j_gene: TRBJ2-6
len: 19
d_gene: TRBD2
v_gene: TRBV9
CDR3aa: CASSVAAGGSSSGANVLTF
CDR3nt: TGTGCCAGCAGCGTAGCAGCGGGGGGCTCCAGCTCTGGGGCCAACGTCCTGACTTTC

abundance: .
j_gene: TRBJ1-5
len: 14
d_gene: .
v_gene: TRBV28
CDR3aa: CASSRQGFNQPQHF
CDR3nt: TGTGCCAGCAGTCGCCAGGGTTTCAATCAGCCCCAGCATTTT

abundance: .
j_gene: TRBJ2-5
len: 14
d_gene: .
v_gene: TRBV6-6
CDR3aa: CASSYLGLQETQYF
CDR3nt: TGTGCCAGCAGTTATTTGGGACTTCAAGAGACCCAGTACTTC

abundance: few
j_gene: TRBJ1-3
len: 15
d_gene: TRBD1
v_gene: TRBV9
CDR3aa: CASSTSGTDGNTIYF
CDR3nt: TGTGCCAGCAGCACATCAGGGACAGATGGAAACACCATATATTTT

abundance: .
j_gene: TRBJ2-3
len: 15
d_gene: .
v_gene: TRBV5-4
CDR3aa: CASSLEGSSTDTQYF
CDR3nt: TGTGCCAGCAGCTTGGAAGGGAGTAGCACAGATACGCAGTATTTT

abundance: few
j_gene: TRBJ2-1
len: 15
d_gene: TRBD2
v_gene: TRBV7-9
CDR3aa: CASSSGTSGGSEQFF
CDR3nt: TGTGCCAGCAGCTCTGGGACTAGCGGGGGGTCGGAGCAGTTCTTC

abundance: .
j_gene: TRBJ1-2
len: 14
d_gene: .
v_gene: TRBV5-6
CDR3aa: CASSLASGRYGYTF
CDR3nt: TGTGCCAGCAGCTTGGCCTCCGGGAGGTATGGCTACACCTTC

abundance: few
j_gene: TRBJ2-1
len: 15
d_gene: .
v_gene: TRBV9
CDR3aa: CASSVGLGQYNEQFF
CDR3nt: TGTGCCAGCAGCGTTGGATTGGGGCAGTACAATGAGCAGTTCTTC

abundance: .
j_gene: TRBJ1-2
len: 13
d_gene: TRBD1
v_gene: TRBV10-3
CDR3aa: CAISEGQGYGYTF
CDR3nt: TGTGCCATCAGTGAAGGACAGGGCTATGGCTACACCTTC

abundance: few
j_gene: TRBJ1-5
len: 12
d_gene: .
v_gene: TRBV28
CDR3aa: CASNGNRQPQHF
CDR3nt: TGTGCCAGCAACGGGAATCGACAGCCCCAGCATTTT

abundance: .
j_gene: TRBJ2-6
len: 19
d_gene: TRBD1
v_gene: TRBV18
CDR3aa: CASSPYSGTGNTGANVLTF
CDR3nt: TGTGCCAGCTCACCATATTCCGGGACAGGGAACACTGGGGCCAACGTCCTGACTTTC

abundance: few
j_gene: TRBJ1-1
len: 11
d_gene: TRBD1
v_gene: TRBV5-6
CDR3aa: CASRYRDRDFF
CDR3nt: TGTGCCAGCAGATACCGGGACAGGGACTTCTTT

abundance: few
j_gene: TRBJ1-4
len: 13
d_gene: .
v_gene: TRBV30
CDR3aa: CAWSQGTNEKLFF
CDR3nt: TGTGCCTGGAGTCAGGGAACTAATGAAAAACTGTTTTTT

abundance: .
j_gene: TRBJ2-3
len: 13
d_gene: TRBD1
v_gene: TRBV5-1
CDR3aa: CASIPTGADTQYF
CDR3nt: TGCGCCAGCATCCCGACAGGGGCAGATACGCAGTATTTT

abundance: .
j_gene: TRBJ1-4
len: 12
d_gene: .
v_gene: TRBV30
CDR3aa: CAWSHSDEKLFF
CDR3nt: TGTGCCTGGAGCCACTCGGATGAAAAACTGTTTTTT

abundance: .
j_gene: TRBJ1-2
len: 13
d_gene: .
v_gene: TRBV5-6
CDR3aa: CASSLRRNYGYTF
CDR3nt: TGTGCCAGCAGCTTACGCAGGAACTATGGCTACACCTTC

abundance: .
j_gene: TRBJ2-1
len: 14
d_gene: TRBD2
v_gene: TRBV25-1
CDR3aa: CASSPGGYLNEQFF
CDR3nt: TGTGCCAGCAGCCCCGGGGGGTATCTCAATGAGCAGTTCTTC

abundance: few
j_gene: TRBJ1-1
len: 13
d_gene: TRBD1
v_gene: TRBV14
CDR3aa: CASSQTGDTEAFF
CDR3nt: TGTGCCAGCAGTCAAACAGGGGACACTGAAGCTTTCTTT

abundance: few
j_gene: TRBJ1-3
len: 15
d_gene: .
v_gene: TRBV11-2
CDR3aa: CASSLIGTGGNTIYF
CDR3nt: TGTGCCAGCAGCTTAATTGGGACTGGCGGAAACACCATATATTTT

abundance: few
j_gene: TRBJ1-3
len: 13
d_gene: .
v_gene: TRBV7-2
CDR3aa: CASSLDRGNTIYF
CDR3nt: TGTGCCAGCAGCTTAGACAGGGGAAACACCATATATTTT

abundance: few
j_gene: TRBJ2-1
len: 15
d_gene: TRBD2
v_gene: TRBV2
CDR3aa: CASRTAGRVGDEQFF
CDR3nt: TGTGCCAGCAGGACTGCGGGGAGGGTGGGCGATGAGCAGTTCTTC

abundance: .
j_gene: TRBJ2-5
len: 14
d_gene: TRBD1
v_gene: TRBV5-1
CDR3aa: CASSLNTGDGTQYF
CDR3nt: TGCGCCAGCAGCTTGAATACAGGGGACGGGACCCAGTACTTC